Below, 22 T cell receptor beta chains from the same sample are listed, as sequenced in a study of PD-1 blockade in classical Hodgkin lymphoma. This table comes from immunoSEQ multiplex PCR, and its TCRdb copy is limited to in-frame clones, with some not included. The table records about 28,000 clones, around 80% of them present only once. Stated time point: cycle 4 day 1 (C4D1), after 6 weeks of nivolumab. Autologous stem cell transplantation was followed by relapse in every patient, and brentuximab vedotin exposure varied. The sample in question was peripheral blood mononuclear cells (PBMCs), obtained before the fourth cycle of nivolumab. The receptors were gathered from a human donor with classical Hodgkin lymphoma.

This rearrangement joins TRBV5-1 to TRBJ1-5, with 8 positions matching TRBD1. The junction had 2 bases not matched to a gene; V was cut back by 1 base and J by 5 bases. The CDR3 extends over 14 amino acids. Germline V CDR1 and CDR2: SGHRS, YFSETQ. The CDR3 region is CASSLTGGDQPQHF. CDR3 nucleotides: TGCGCCAGCAGCTTGACAGGGGGAGATCAGCCCCAGCATTTT.

The chain has TRBV4-1 and TRBJ2-5; 8 nucleotides line up with TRBD1. The V segment lost 1 base and the J segment 5 bases; nucleotides outside the gene matches: 9. Germline V CDR1 and CDR2: MGHRA, YSYEKL. CDR3 length: 16 residues. CDR3 residues: CASSQGQGSPGETQYF. DNA of the CDR3: TGCGCCAGCAGCCAAGGACAGGGGTCCCCAGGGGAGACCCAGTACTTC.

The chain uses TRBV5-5 and TRBJ1-1; D may be TRBD1 (6 bases). Germline V CDR1 and CDR2: SGHKS, YYEKEE (reference sequence). V was clipped by 4 bases and J by 10 bases, with 14 bases between them. The CDR3 is made up of 12 amino acids. The CDR3 loop reads CASSSTGIGAFF. CDR3 bases: TGTGCCAGCAGCAGCACAGGGATAGGAGCTTTCTTT.

This clone appeared a few times. This chain connects TRBV5-1 to TRBJ2-3, with TRBD2 identical over 9 bases. Germline trimming cut 0 bases from V and 6 bases from J; bases unmatched to any gene: 5. CDR1 and CDR2 (germline): SGHRS, YFSETQ. This CDR3 comprises 15 residues. This chain's CDR3 is CASSLVSGSPDTQYF. The CDR3 nucleotides read TGCGCCAGCAGCTTGGTTAGCGGGAGCCCTGATACGCAGTATTTT.

This chain uses TRBV7-3 with TRBJ1-1; 7 positions agree with TRBD1. The CDR3 has 16 residues. Trimming at V came to 5 bases and at J to 4 bases, leaving 13 bases not matched to a gene. Looked up from germline, CDR1 is SGHTA and CDR2 is FQGTGA. CDR3 nucleotide sequence: TGTGCCAGCAGCGTCCGGAGGGACAGTCCATTCACTGAAGCTTTCTTT. It translates to CASSVRRDSPFTEAFF.

The rearrangement uses TRBV6-5 and TRBJ1-6; D call uncertain. Germline CDR1 reads MNHEY; CDR2 reads SVGAGI. There are 16 residues in the CDR3. Trimming cost V 0 bases and J 5 bases, with 11 bases left between them. CDR3 sequence reads: CASSYSVAINNSPLHF. CDR3 nucleotide sequence: TGTGCCAGCAGTTACTCAGTAGCAATTAATAATTCACCCCTCCACTTT.

This clone was recorded a few times. The chain is built from TRBV5-8 and TRBJ1-2, with D unclear. Per germline, CDR1 SGHTS and CDR2 YDEGEE. V gave up 7 bases and J gave up 8 bases, with 9 bases separating them. The CDR3 extends over 10 amino acids. The DNA for the CDR3 is TGTGCCAGCGGCGAGGGCGGCTACACCTTC. This codes for CASGEGGYTF.

The CDR3 sequence: CSVKHVAENIQYF. DNA for the CDR3: TGCAGCGTCAAACACGTAGCAGAAAACATTCAGTACTTC. The chain couples TRBV29-1 to TRBJ2-4; D unresolved. V was pared by 6 bases and J by 5 bases, with 14 bases between. This CDR3 region has 13 residues. CDR1 and CDR2 (germline): SQVTM, ANQGSEA.

V is TRBV6-1 and J is TRBJ1-1, with D perhaps matching TRBD1 (6 bases). CDR1 is MNHNS, CDR2 SASEGT, per germline. Trimming removed 4 bases at V and 1 base at J, with 10 bases between. The CDR3 totals 14 residues. The CDR3 region has the DNA TGTGCCAGCAGTGGAGGCAGGGGGAACACTGAAGCTTTCTTT. Protein product: CASSGGRGNTEAFF.

J is TRBJ1-1 and V is TRBV5-6; 9 positions agree with TRBD1. The CDR3 consists of 16 residues. Per the germline V gene, CDR1 is SGHDT and CDR2 is YYEEEE. The J segment lost 5 bases and the V segment lost 4 bases, leaving 12 bases of the junction unmatched. CDR3 DNA: TGTGCCAGCAGCCAAATCCCGGGACAGGGAGTTACTGAAGCTTTCTTT. Translation gives CASSQIPGQGVTEAFF.

The chain has TRBV29-1 and TRBJ2-7, with 16 bases lining up with TRBD2. This CDR3 comprises 16 residues. J gave up 3 bases and V 7 bases, and 9 bases lay outside the gene matches. Germline CDR1 SQVTM, CDR2 ANQGSEA. The CDR3 loop is CSAGLAGGPGFYEQYF. As DNA, the CDR3 is TGCAGCGCGGGACTAGCGGGAGGGCCCGGATTCTACGAGCAGTACTTC.

The genes are TRBV25-1 and TRBJ2-1; D remains ambiguous. This CDR3 contains 13 residues. In germline, CDR1 is MGHDK, CDR2 SYGVNS. V lost 3 bases and J lost 9, with 12 bases in between. CDR3 loop: CASSDVNGPEQFF. The CDR3 region has the DNA TGTGCCAGCAGTGACGTAAACGGACCTGAGCAGTTCTTC.

Here the CDR3 DNA reads TGTGCCAGTGGGCAGCCCGGGACGGGATATGGCTACACCTTC. Its translation is CASGQPGTGYGYTF. The chain joins TRBV19 to TRBJ1-2, with D possibly TRBD1 on 5 matching bases. This CDR3 is built from 14 residues. Trimming took off 8 bases at V and 5 bases at J, with 18 bases between the two ends. Germline CDR1 reads LNHDA; CDR2 reads SQIVND (reference sequence).

This clone was observed a single time. The V call is TRBV10-3, the J call TRBJ2-5; maybe TRBD1 (6 bases). The germline V and J ends were trimmed by 6 bases and 4 bases, with 18 bases remaining between them. Germline V gene sequence: CDR1 ENHRY, CDR2 SYGVKD. CDR3 length: 15 residues. The CDR3 nucleotides read TGTGCCATCAGGACCGGGATAGGGGGACGAGAGACCCAGTACTTC. This codes for CAIRTGIGGRETQYF.

V usage is TRBV6-5 and J usage is TRBJ1-5; D is uncertain. The CDR3 is 15 amino acids. Germline lookup yields CDR1 MNHEY and CDR2 SVGAGI. V lost 2 bases and J 1 base, leaving 9 bases between the germline ends. The CDR3 sequence is CASSYRPLSNQPQHF. CDR3 bases: TGTGCCAGCAGTTACCGGCCGCTAAGCAATCAGCCCCAGCATTTT.

CDR3 region: CASSPTGSNQPQHF. CDR3 sequence (DNA): TGTGCCAGCAGTCCAACAGGGAGCAATCAGCCCCAGCATTTT. The V and J genes are TRBV28 and TRBJ1-5; possibly TRBD1 for D (6 bases). The CDR3 has 14 amino acids. Trimming cost V 5 bases and J 1 base, with 9 bases left between them. CDR1 is MDHEN, CDR2 SYDVKM, per germline.

V gene TRBV7-9 combines with J gene TRBJ2-1; 12 bases agree with TRBD1. The CDR3 runs 19 residues. CDR1 is SEHNR, CDR2 FQNEAQ, per germline (reference sequence). Trimming took 5 bases from V and 0 from J; bases not matched to a gene: 11. The CDR3: CASSRGTGGPHSSYNEQFF. In DNA, the CDR3 is TGTGCCAGCAGCCGAGGGACAGGGGGCCCCCACAGCTCCTACAATGAGCAGTTCTTC.

This chain links TRBV5-1 with TRBJ2-1; 10 bases are shared with TRBD2. V shed 3 bases and J 6 bases; nucleotides not matched to a gene: 3. CDR1 SGHRS and CDR2 YFSETQ come from the germline V gene. This CDR3 is built from 14 residues. CDR3 coding DNA: TGCGCCAGCAGCTCATTAGCGGGAGGCAATGAGCAGTTCTTC. The encoded protein is CASSSLAGGNEQFF.

This chain connects TRBV6-5 to TRBJ2-1; no clear D. CDR1 and CDR2 (germline): MNHEY, SVGAGI. V was trimmed by 6 bases and J by 9 bases, leaving 21 bases between them. There are 15 residues in the CDR3. CDR3: CASSPNPRGASEQFF. As DNA, the CDR3 is TGTGCCAGCAGCCCCAACCCCCGCGGTGCTAGTGAGCAGTTCTTC.

The gene calls are TRBV6-5 and TRBJ2-7; no clear D gene. V lost 6 bases, J lost 3 bases, and 12 bases lay in between. In germline, CDR1 is MNHEY, CDR2 SVGAGI. CDR3 length: 13 amino acids. CDR3 region: CASSQDWRYEQYF. The CDR3 coding sequence is TGTGCCAGCAGCCAAGATTGGCGCTACGAGCAGTACTTC.

V usage is TRBV7-9 and J usage is TRBJ2-5, with D maybe TRBD2 (7 bases). CDR3 length: 16 residues. Trimming left V 3 bases short and J 1 base short, with 15 bases between. CDR1 is SEHNR and CDR2 is FQNEAQ in the germline V gene (reference sequence). The CDR3 bases are TGTGCCAGCAGCTTGAGTGGACTAGGGGGCCAAGAGACCCAGTACTTC. Residues: CASSLSGLGGQETQYF.

V gene TRBV5-1 combines with J gene TRBJ2-3; D is uncertain. Looked up from germline, CDR1 is SGHRS and CDR2 is YFSETQ. This CDR3 spans 16 amino acids. V shed 0 bases and J shed 2 bases, with 13 bases lying between them. The CDR3 DNA reads as TGCGCCAGCAGCTTGGCGACGGGCCTGGCCACAGATACGCAGTATTTT. Translating gives CASSLATGLATDTQYF.